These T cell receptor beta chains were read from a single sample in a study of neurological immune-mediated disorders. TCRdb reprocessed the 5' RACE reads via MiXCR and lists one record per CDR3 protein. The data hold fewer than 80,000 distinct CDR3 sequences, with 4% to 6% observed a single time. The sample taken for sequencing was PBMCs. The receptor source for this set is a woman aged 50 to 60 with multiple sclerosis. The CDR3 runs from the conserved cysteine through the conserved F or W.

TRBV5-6,CASSFDTTQAFF
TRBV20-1,CSARDPASKGNIQYF
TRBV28,CASSSPGGPSYNEQFF
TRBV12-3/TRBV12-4,CASRPGVNTEAFF
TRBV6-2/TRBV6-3,CASRIILGGSTDTQYF
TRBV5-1,CASSLTGQGGFEQFF
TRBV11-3,CASSSSGGADTQYF
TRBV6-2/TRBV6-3,CASSNPGETQYF
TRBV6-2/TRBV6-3,CASSLPGGTDTQYF
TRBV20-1,CSAREMGLADSSNNEQFF
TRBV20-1,CSAALAAGNTIYF
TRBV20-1,CSAGGTSGYNEQFF
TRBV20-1,CSAIRTSGGQGETQYF
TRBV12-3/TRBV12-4,CASSPRERDEKLFF
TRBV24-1,CATSDPGQGNQPQNF
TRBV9,CASSATGQFEKLFF
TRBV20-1,CSARNTGGWNQPQHF
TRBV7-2,CASSLRSESYEQYF
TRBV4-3,CASSQDSYQPQHF
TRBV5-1,CASSLEGAANYGYTF
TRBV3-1,CASTLGWVHTQYF
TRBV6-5,CASSYSIGLTGELFF
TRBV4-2,CASSPELNTGELFF
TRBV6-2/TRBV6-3,CASSLSLARNEQFF
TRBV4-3,CASSQSLTRTRQETQYF
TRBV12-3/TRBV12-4,CASSRTVLAGDTETQYF
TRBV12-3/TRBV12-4,CASSVVGTQYF
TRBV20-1,CSATGQGYGYTF
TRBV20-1,CSAPSGTLNIQYF
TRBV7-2,CASSLGGYQPQHF
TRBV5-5,CASSLGAARRGNTIYF
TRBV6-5,CASSYPGGGHEQFF
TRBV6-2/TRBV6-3,CASSYGDGGSPLNF
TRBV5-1,CASSLDVAGGHETQYF
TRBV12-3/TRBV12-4,CASSRNQGADQPQHF
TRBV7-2,CASTVGGGNTEAFF
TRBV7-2,CASSLGVTGNTIYF
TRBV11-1,CASSRLGGDTGELFF
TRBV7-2,CASSSTGSSGYTF
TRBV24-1,CATSGTNNQPQHF
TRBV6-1,CASRAQNTGELFF